One and the same sample provided the 3 T cell receptor beta chains below, sequenced in a study of cytomegalovirus exposure and HLA in healthy donors. PCR employed 60 Vbeta and 13 Jbeta primers. The assay was immunoSEQ multiplex PCR, and TCRdb's table has in-frame clones only and misses some. Of 150,000 to 200,000 clones in the sample, around 80% are singletons; the top ten hold around 4.3%. The sequenced sample was PBMCs. These receptors all come from a woman in her twenties or thirties in good health and CMV-seropositive.

The chain employs TRBV29-1 and TRBJ2-7; tentatively, D is TRBD1 (6 bases). V lost 6 bases to trimming and J lost 0 bases, with 15 bases between them. CDR1 and CDR2 (germline): SQVTM, ANQGSEA. This CDR3 has 14 residues. CDR3 nucleotides: TGCAGCGTCCGGGGTCTGGACAGCTCCTACGAGCAGTACTTC. This gives the protein CSVRGLDSSYEQYF.

This sequence joins TRBV20-1 and TRBJ1-2; D remains unclear. CDR1 and CDR2 (germline): DFQATT, SNEGSKA (reference sequence). The CDR3 loop spans 10 amino acids. The CDR3 DNA is TGCTCCTTGGGCCACTATGGCTACACCTTC. Translating it yields CSLGHYGYTF.

This rearrangement joins TRBV10-3 to TRBJ1-1; D is ambiguous. Germline assignment: CDR1 ENHRY and CDR2 SYGVKD. The CDR3 consists of 12 residues. The V end lost 7 bases, the J end lost 5 bases, and 11 bases lay between the germline ends. The CDR3 sequence: CAIMNSTTEAFF. DNA for the CDR3: TGTGCCATCATGAACTCAACTACTGAAGCTTTCTTT.